This T cell receptor (beta chain) appears in the sequencing data of a study of T cell clones after liver transplantation. Overall study results and limits: Conclusions were preliminary, with small, heterogeneous patient groups. Donor-reactive sequences fell more than third party-reactive ones, suggesting partial deletion. A significant post-transplant drop in circulating graft-donor-reactive CD4 TCRbeta sequences occurred in most of the 8 subjects.

J gave up 8 bases and V 5 bases, and 5 bases lay outside the gene matches. CDR1 and CDR2 (germline): MNHEY, SVGAGI. This CDR3 is built from 13 residues. This clone showed up just a few times. No antigen is known for it. This table comes from immunoSEQ multiplex PCR, and its TCRdb copy is limited to in-frame clones, with some not included. This table holds about 4,800 clones, 35% to 50% found once. Sequencing of dividing CFSE-low cells from the MLR defined alloreactive TCRbeta sequences. Graft donor PBMCs, splenocytes, lymph-node cells, or third-party PBMCs stimulated pre-transplant recipient cells. The specimen sequenced was CD4+ T cells from cultured PBMCs. This rearrangement joins TRBV6-5 to TRBJ1-2; 10 bases line up with TRBD1. The TCR originated in a human patient who received a liver transplant. Some T cells may trace back to the graft donor. CDR3 amino acids: CASSGGQGLGYTF. CDR3 bases: TGTGCCAGCAGTGGGGGACAGGGGTTGGGCTACACCTTC.